A single sample gave rise to the 19 T cell receptor beta chains below, sequenced in a study of CD8+CD57+ T cells in acquired aplastic anemia. Profiling that covered TCR beta VDJ and CDR3 relied on genomic DNA as its template. From the reads, TCRdb called clonotypes with MiXCR, one entry per CDR3 protein. The repertoire holds hundreds of thousands of distinct CDR3 sequences, 65% to 75% seen once, with 3.5% to 4.5% in the top ten. Specimen: sorted CD4+, CD8+, or CD8+CD57+ T cells (not recorded which) from PBMCs. The origin of the receptors is a human donor in good health, serving as a control.

Details on this clonotype: The DNA is left out, because the CDR3 cannot be placed on it with certainty; the CDR3 is given as TCRdb lists it. This chain links TRBV19 with TRBJ1-1; TRBD1 is the table's D call, not checked against the DNA. The CDR3 has 17 amino acids, counting both end residues. Per the germline V gene, CDR1 is LNHDA and CDR2 is SQIVND (reference sequence). The CDR3 is CASRIREEQYFGPGTIF.

Points on this clonotype: The junction and the germline gene differ at one end; a read error may be behind it. The chain recombines TRBV10-1 with TRBJ1-1, with no clear D. Germline loops: CDR1 WNHNN, CDR2 SYGVQD (reference sequence). The CDR3 length is 14 residues. CDR3 loop: CASSRDDGVTEAFF. In DNA form, the CDR3 reads TGTGCCAGCAGCCGAGACGATGGGGTTACTGAAGCTTTCTTT.

The chain is built from TRBV5-1 and TRBJ2-5; no firm D call. The V and J ends lost 1 base and 1 base respectively, with 8 bases between them. Germline V gene data show CDR1 as SGHRS and CDR2 as YFSETQ. The CDR3 consists of 14 residues. CDR3 DNA sequence: TGCGCCAGCAGCTTGCTTAGCCTCCAAGAGACCCAGTACTTC. Protein: CASSLLSLQETQYF.

This chain links TRBV5-5 with TRBJ2-7; a possible D gene is TRBD1 (6 bases). The CDR3 totals 15 residues. The germline V gene encodes CDR1 SGHKS and CDR2 YYEKEE (reference sequence). Deletions cut 6 bases from V and 5 bases from J, with 21 bases between. CDR3: CASKPGPGVPDEQYF. CDR3 in DNA: TGTGCCAGCAAACCGGGACCAGGGGTCCCCGACGAGCAGTACTTC.

In this sample, this clonotype turned up many times. The chain employs TRBV6-1 and TRBJ2-7, with D possibly matching TRBD2 (5 bases). The CDR3 contains 12 residues. With 1 base removed from V and 9 bases from J, the gap between germline ends came to 10 bases. Per germline, CDR1 MNHNS and CDR2 SASEGT. The CDR3 loop is CASSEEWRMQYF. The DNA of the CDR3 is TGTGCCAGCAGTGAAGAGTGGAGGATGCAGTACTTC.

This clonotype was observed at least ten times. CDR3 sequence (DNA): TGTGCCAGCAGTCCGGGACACGGATCCTACGAGCAGTACTTC. As protein: CASSPGHGSYEQYF. The J gene is TRBJ2-7, the V gene TRBV12-3 or TRBV12-4; possibly TRBD1 for D (6 bases). The CDR3 contains 14 residues. V lost 5 bases and J 1 base, leaving 12 bases between the germline ends.

J is TRBJ1-4 and V is TRBV12-3 or TRBV12-4; 9 bases are shared with TRBD1. V lost 5 bases and J lost 10; bases outside the gene matches: 17. This CDR3 is built from 17 residues. The CDR3 sequence is CASSEDDFSGTGRKLFF. As DNA, the CDR3 is TGTGCCAGCAGTGAAGATGACTTTTCCGGGACAGGGCGAAAACTGTTTTTT.

The chain has TRBV20-1 and TRBJ1-1; possibly TRBD1 for D (6 bases). The CDR3 spans 16 residues. V gave up 3 bases and J gave up 4 bases, with 21 bases separating them. Germline assignment: CDR1 DFQATT and CDR2 SNEGSKA (reference sequence). The DNA for the CDR3 is TGCAGTGCTAGTTGGACAGTGAGGACGGGGACCACTGAAGCTTTCTTT. Its translation: CSASWTVRTGTTEAFF.

For this clonotype: Given a much more abundant clone one base away, this may be a read error. The chain couples TRBV10-3 to TRBJ1-1; D unresolved. The V gene's germline CDR1 is ENHRY and CDR2 SYGVKD. The CDR3 is 12 amino acids. Trimming left V 5 bases short and J 4 bases short, with 8 bases between. The chain's CDR3 is CAISYDFTEAFF. In DNA form, the CDR3 reads TGTGCCATCAGTTATGATTTCACTGAAGCTTTCTTT.

Remarks on this clonotype: One end of the junction is discordant with germline, which a read error may explain. The chain joins TRBV15 to TRBJ1-2, with D perhaps TRBD1 (6 bases). The CDR3 is 16 residues long. Per germline, CDR1 LNHNV and CDR2 YYDKDF (reference sequence). Here the CDR3 reads CATSSGGGQGEGGYAF. In DNA, the CDR3 is TGTGCCACCAGCAGCGGGGGGGGGCAGGGAGAGGGTGGCTACGCCTTC.

This clonotype was detected only once. The chain couples TRBV19 to TRBJ2-1; 7 bases are shared with TRBD1. CDR1 is LNHDA and CDR2 is SQIVND in the germline V gene (reference sequence). V lost 6 bases and J lost 0; bases outside the gene matches: 5. The CDR3 contains 15 residues. The CDR3 spells CASRLDRSSYNEQFF. In DNA form, the CDR3 reads TGTGCCAGTAGACTGGACAGGAGCTCCTACAATGAGCAGTTCTTC.

The V call is TRBV7-9, the J call TRBJ2-5; the match to TRBD1 covers 7 bases. The CDR3 is 14 residues long. Per germline, CDR1 SEHNR and CDR2 FQNEAQ (reference sequence). V was pared by 5 bases and J by 10 bases, with 13 bases of the junction left unmatched. The chain's CDR3 is CASSHAGTAENQYF. Here the CDR3 DNA reads TGTGCCAGCAGCCACGCCGGGACAGCAGAAAACCAGTACTTC. Full variable domain (rest looked up from reference TRBV7-9 and TRBJ2-5): DTGVSQNPRHKITKRGQNVTFRCDPISEHNRLYWYRQTLGQGPEFLTYFQNEAQLEKSRLLSDRFSAERPKGSFSTLEIQRTEQGDSAMYLCASSHAGTAENQYFGPGTRLLVL.

This clonotype was recorded many times. V is TRBV20-1 and J is TRBJ1-1, with D possibly matching TRBD1 (5 bases). The CDR3 is made up of 14 amino acids. V shed 3 bases and J shed 6 bases, with 17 bases lying between them. Germline V gene data show CDR1 as DFQATT and CDR2 as SNEGSKA (reference sequence). The CDR3 bases are TGCAGTGCTAGGAAGACAGTAGGGTACGCTGAAGCTTTCTTT. Translation: CSARKTVGYAEAFF.

In its sample, this clonotype was seen a few times. V gene TRBV20-1 combines with J gene TRBJ2-3, with 8 bases fitting TRBD1. Germline CDR1 DFQATT, CDR2 SNEGSKA (reference sequence). The CDR3 covers 14 residues. After removal of 6 bases from V and 1 base from J, the junction contained 6 bases not matched to a gene. The CDR3 loop reads CSAPGGAGTDTQYF. DNA for the CDR3: TGCAGTGCACCAGGGGGCGCGGGCACAGATACGCAGTATTTT.

Remarks on this clonotype: An end of the junction differs from the germline gene, which may be a read error. The chain recombines TRBV9 with TRBJ1-5; D not certain. Germline CDR1 SGDLS, CDR2 YYNGEE. The CDR3 totals 12 residues. The CDR3 loop reads CASRLDRQHQHF. The CDR3 bases are TGTGCCAGCCGTTTAGATAGGCAGCACCAGCATTTT.

On this clonotype itself: One end of the junction is discordant with germline, which a read error may explain. The V call is TRBV19, the J call TRBJ2-1, with 7 positions matching TRBD1. The CDR3 spans 15 residues. Germline V CDR1 and CDR2: LNHDA, SQIVND (reference sequence). CDR3 nucleotides: TGTGCCAGTAAGCGACAGGGTAGCCCCTTACCTGAGCCTTTCTTT. Translated: CASKRQGSPLPEPFF.

To note about this clonotype: Here the CDR3 omits its conserved ending phenylalanine or tryptophan, so a read error is the likely source. The V call is TRBV4-3, the J call TRBJ2-3; D remains ambiguous. This CDR3 has 13 residues. CDR1 and CDR2 from the germline V gene are LGHNA and YSLEER. V was pared by 4 bases and J by 1 base, with 6 bases between. The CDR3 protein is CASSLARTDTQYL. The DNA for the CDR3 is TGCGCCAGCAGCCTCGCGCGCACAGATACGCAGTATCTT.

The CDR3 DNA is TGTGCCAGCAGCGAGGGCGAGTCCTACGAGCAGTACTTC. Translation: CASSEGESYEQYF. The J gene is TRBJ2-7, the V gene TRBV7-8, with TRBD2 as a possible D gene (5 bases). In germline, CDR1 is SGHVS, CDR2 FQNEAQ. V gave up 5 bases and J gave up 1 base, with 9 bases separating them. CDR3 length: 13 amino acids.

Turning to this clonotype: No conserved phenylalanine or tryptophan ends this CDR3, so it is likely a read error. No DNA is shown, since the ends of the CDR3 on it are uncertain; the CDR3 is the one TCRdb lists. The rearrangement joins TRBV2 to TRBJ2-5; the table assigns TRBD1, which was not confirmed against the DNA. The length of the CDR3 is 16 amino acids, counting both ends. In germline, CDR1 is SNHLY, CDR2 FYNNEI. This CDR3 reads CASSKGGSAGQPQHFG.